This is a list of T cell receptor beta chains from one sample in a study of T cell responses to AZD1222 COVID-19 vaccine. Clones were sequenced by immunoSEQ multiplex PCR, and TCRdb holds only the in-frame ones, with some missing. Seen here are 210,000 or so clones, more than 85% observed once, and the top ten hold more than 0.8%. The source was peripheral blood, collected on day 0 of MenACWY control vaccination. The receptors were sampled from an adult in good health. CDR3s include the opening cysteine and the closing phenylalanine or tryptophan. A D gene is named only where the DNA matches it firmly. Only some rows state a clone size, as once, few, many or a class for expanded clones.

v_gene	j_gene	abundance	len	d_gene	CDR3nt	CDR3aa
TRBV12-3/TRBV12-4	TRBJ1-5	NA	11	NA	TGTGCCAGCAGCCGGGGGAAGACCCAGCATTTT	CASSRGKTQHF
TRBV4-1	TRBJ2-1	NA	16	TRBD2	TGCGCCAGCAGCCAAGGCGTTAGCGGGGGTTACCATGAGCAGTTCTTC	CASSQGVSGGYHEQFF
TRBV13	TRBJ1-4	NA	15	TRBD1	TGTGCCAGCAGCATTAGGGGACAGGGAAATGAAAAACTGTTTTTT	CASSIRGQGNEKLFF
TRBV6-5	TRBJ2-7	NA	12	NA	TGTGCCAGCAGTTACTCCGCCTACGAGCAGTACTTC	CASSYSAYEQYF
TRBV29-1	TRBJ1-2	NA	14	NA	TGCAGCGTTGAAGGTGTCGGGAGATTAGATGGCTACACCTTC	CSVEGVGRLDGYTF
TRBV28	TRBJ1-4	NA	15	TRBD1	TGTGCCAGCAGTCAGACAGGGGGCAATAATGAAAAACTGTTTTTT	CASSQTGGNNEKLFF
TRBV28	TRBJ2-3	NA	15	NA	TGTGCCAGCAGCTCCCCTTTGGGGATCGCAGATACGCAGTATTTT	CASSSPLGIADTQYF
TRBV3-1/TRBV3-2	TRBJ2-1	NA	13	TRBD2	TGTGCCAGCAGCCTTCGGGGGGGTAGTGAGCAGTTCTTC	CASSLRGGSEQFF
TRBV28	TRBJ2-7	NA	12	NA	TGTGCCAGCAGTGTCCAGGGAATTTCTCAGTACTTC	CASSVQGISQYF
TRBV13	TRBJ2-5	NA	14	NA	TGTGCCAGCAGCTTAAAACATACGCGGGAGACCCAGTACTTC	CASSLKHTRETQYF
TRBV5-8	TRBJ1-3	NA	15	NA	TGTGCCAGCAGCTTGAAGGACCGCTCTGGAAACACCATATATTTT	CASSLKDRSGNTIYF
TRBV19	TRBJ2-1	NA	15	TRBD1	TGTGCCAGTAGCCTGACAGGGGGGGGATTCAATGAGCAGTTCTTC	CASSLTGGGFNEQFF
TRBV7-2	TRBJ2-2	NA	15	NA	TGTGCCAGCAGCTTTTTGACGGGGCTCACCGGGGAGCTGTTTTTT	CASSFLTGLTGELFF
TRBV7-9	TRBJ2-7	NA	15	TRBD2	TGTGCCAGCAGCTGGGGACTAGCTGGGTCCTACGAGCAGTACTTC	CASSWGLAGSYEQYF
TRBV5-6	TRBJ2-2	NA	16	TRBD2	TGTGCCAGCAGCTTGGCCGCGGGGGGCGGGCCCGGGGAGCTGTTTTTT	CASSLAAGGGPGELFF
TRBV7-9	TRBJ1-2	once	15	NA	TGTGCCAGCAGCCAAGAGGTTGGCTCTAACTATGGCTACACCTTC	CASSQEVGSNYGYTF
TRBV18	TRBJ1-2	NA	16	TRBD1	TGTGCCAGCTCACCGAAGACAGGGGGCGCGGGCTATGGCTACACCTTC	CASSPKTGGAGYGYTF
TRBV7-2	TRBJ1-5	NA	14	NA	TGTGCCAGCAGCTTAAGCCAGTACAATCAGCCCCAGCATTTT	CASSLSQYNQPQHF